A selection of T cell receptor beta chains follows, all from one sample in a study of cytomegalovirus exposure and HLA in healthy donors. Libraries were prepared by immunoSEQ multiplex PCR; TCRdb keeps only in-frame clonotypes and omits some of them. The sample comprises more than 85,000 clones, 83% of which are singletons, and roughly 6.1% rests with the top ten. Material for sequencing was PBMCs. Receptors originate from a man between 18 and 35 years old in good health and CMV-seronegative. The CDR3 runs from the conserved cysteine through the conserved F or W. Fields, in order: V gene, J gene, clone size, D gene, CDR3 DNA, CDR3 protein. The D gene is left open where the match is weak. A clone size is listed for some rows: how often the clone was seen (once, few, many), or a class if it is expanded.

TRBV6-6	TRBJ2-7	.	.	TGTGCCAGCAGTTTATTCTACGAGCAGTACTTC	CASSLFYEQYF
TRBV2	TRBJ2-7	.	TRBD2	TGTGCCAGCATCCCAGCCCACGGGGGGGAGCAGTACTTC	CASIPAHGGEQYF
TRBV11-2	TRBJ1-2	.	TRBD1	TGTGCCAGCAGCCCGGACAGGACTAACTATGGCTACACCTTC	CASSPDRTNYGYTF
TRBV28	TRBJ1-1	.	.	TGTGCCAGCAGTTCGACTACTATGAACACTGAAGCTTTCTTT	CASSSTTMNTEAFF
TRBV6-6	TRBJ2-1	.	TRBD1	TGTGCCAGCAGTTCGGGACAGGGGGCTTCCTACAATGAGCAGTTCTTC	CASSSGQGASYNEQFF
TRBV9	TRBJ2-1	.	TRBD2	TGTGCCAGCAGCGTAGGGCTAGCGGGGTACAATGAGCAGTTCTTC	CASSVGLAGYNEQFF
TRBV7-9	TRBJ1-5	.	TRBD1	TGTGCCAGCAACAATCAGGGGGTCAATCAGCCCCAGCATTTT	CASNNQGVNQPQHF
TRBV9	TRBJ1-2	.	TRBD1	TGTGCCAGCAGCCTAAGACAGGGGATTGACTATGGCTACACCTTC	CASSLRQGIDYGYTF
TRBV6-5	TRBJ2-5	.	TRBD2	TGTGCCAGCAGATACGGGCTAGCGGAGAGGGAAGAGACCCAGTACTTC	CASRYGLAEREETQYF
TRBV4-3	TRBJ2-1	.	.	TGCGCCAGCAGCCAAGATTCCAGCGACTACAATGAGCAGTTCTTC	CASSQDSSDYNEQFF
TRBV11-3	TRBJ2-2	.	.	TGTGCCAGCAGCCTGTGGGGGGGCCGGGAGCTGTTTTTT	CASSLWGGRELFF
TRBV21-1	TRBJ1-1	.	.	TGTGCCAGCAGCAAGGACAGGAACACTGAAGCTTTCTTT	CASSKDRNTEAFF
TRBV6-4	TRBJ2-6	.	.	TGTGCCAGCAGTGACGGGGGCTCGGGGGCCAACGTCCTGACTTTC	CASSDGGSGANVLTF
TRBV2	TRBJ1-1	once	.	TGTGCCAGCAGTGAAGCGCTTCCGGGGGAAGGTACTGAAGCTTTCTTT	CASSEALPGEGTEAFF
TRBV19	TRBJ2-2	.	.	TGTGCCAGTAGTATGCAGGGTTGGTTCGACACCGGGGAGCTGTTTTTT	CASSMQGWFDTGELFF
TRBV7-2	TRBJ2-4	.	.	TGTGCCAGCAGCTTAGGAACCGGGTTTAAAAACATTCAGTACTTC	CASSLGTGFKNIQYF
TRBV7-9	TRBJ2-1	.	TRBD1	TGTTCCAGCACGCCGACGGGACAGGGGTTATACGAGCAGTTCTTC	CSSTPTGQGLYEQFF
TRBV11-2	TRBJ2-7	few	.	TGTGCCAGCAGCTTTTGGGAGCTAAGCTCCTACGAGCAGTACTTC	CASSFWELSSYEQYF
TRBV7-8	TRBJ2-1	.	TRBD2	TGTGCCAGCAGCACCCGACTAGCGGGGGCCAATGAGCAGTTCTTC	CASSTRLAGANEQFF